Following are 20 T cell receptor beta chains from one sample sequenced in a study of blood T cells in healthy people across ages. The authors ran a second PCR of 7 to 11 cycles using a sample-barcoded 5' primer and a J-beta primer mix. TCRdb called the 5' RACE reads again in MiXCR, with one record for every CDR3 protein. Counted here are 600,000 or so distinct CDR3 sequences, about 30% occurring once; the ten biggest clones make up 15% to 19%. Sample: blood. The source of these receptors is a woman aged 80 or over in good health.

V gene TRBV7-9 combines with J gene TRBJ2-1, with D tentatively TRBD2 (6 bases). CDR3 size: 14 residues. CDR1 and CDR2 from the germline V gene are SEHNR and FQNEAQ (reference sequence). V was clipped by 5 bases and J by 7 bases, with 15 bases between them. In DNA form, the CDR3 reads TGTGCCAGCAGCGCCTCGGGGGTAGGGAATGAGCAGTTCTTC. Translating it yields CASSASGVGNEQFF.

This sequence joins TRBV30 and TRBJ2-1, with D hard to call. V was trimmed by 6 bases and J by 0 bases, leaving 12 bases between them. This CDR3 has 14 residues. The germline V gene has CDR1 GTSNPN and CDR2 SVGIG (reference sequence). DNA for the CDR3: TGTGCCTGCGACCGACTGAGCTCCTACAATGAGCAGTTCTTC. Its translation: CACDRLSSYNEQFF.

This clonotype appeared many times. V is TRBV5-6 and J is TRBJ2-1; TRBD2 might be the D (5 bases). Germline values: CDR1 SGHDT, CDR2 YYEEEE. Between the trimmed V and J ends, which lost 5 bases and 0 bases, there was a span of 12 bases. The CDR3 is 15 residues long. This chain's CDR3 is CASSSGLRSYNEQFF. In DNA, the CDR3 is TGTGCCAGCAGTTCTGGACTCCGCTCCTACAATGAGCAGTTCTTC.

The rearrangement links TRBV18 to TRBJ1-1, with no clear D. CDR1 and CDR2 from the germline V gene are KGHSH and LQKENI. The V end lost 3 bases, the J end lost 3 bases, and 8 bases lay between the germline ends. The CDR3 covers 13 residues. The chain's CDR3 is CASSPAPDTEAFF. As DNA, the CDR3 is TGTGCCAGCTCACCGGCGCCCGACACTGAAGCTTTCTTT.

This clonotype came up many times. The J gene is TRBJ2-7, the V gene TRBV7-8; TRBD2 matches at 8 bases. J lost 12 bases, V lost 4 bases, and 14 bases had no gene match. The germline V gene has CDR1 SGHVS and CDR2 FQNEAQ. CDR3 length: 14 amino acids. The CDR3 nucleotides are TGTGCCAGCAGCTCGCACGCTGCCGGGGGGGCCCCGTACTTC. Protein sequence: CASSSHAAGGAPYF.

This clonotype was seen a few times. The CDR3 DNA reads TGTGCCTGGAGGGGATACGTAAATTCACCCCTCCACTTT. Translation gives CAWRGYVNSPLHF. The chain employs TRBV30 and TRBJ1-6; D remains unclear. CDR1 and CDR2 (germline): GTSNPN, SVGIG (reference sequence). CDR3 length: 13 amino acids. Deletions cut 3 bases from V and 7 bases from J, with 10 bases between. Complete variable domain (other parts from reference TRBV30 and TRBJ1-6): SQTIHQWPATLVQPVGSPLSLECTVEGTSNPNLYWYRQAAGRGLQLLFYSVGIGQISSEVPQNLSASRPQDRQFILSSKKLLLSDSGFYLCAWRGYVNSPLHFGNGTRLTVT.

This clonotype occurred many times. J is TRBJ2-1 and V is TRBV9; maybe TRBD2 (7 bases). Per germline, CDR1 SGDLS and CDR2 YYNGEE. The length of the CDR3 is 16 residues. V dropped 0 bases and J dropped 8 bases, with 18 bases sitting between them. The CDR3: CASSVVGGGAADEQFF. CDR3 nucleotide sequence: TGTGCCAGCAGCGTAGTCGGAGGGGGGGCTGCCGATGAGCAGTTCTTC.

With regard to this clonotype: A much larger clonotype is one base distant, so this may be a read error. The chain couples TRBV20-1 to TRBJ2-1; 8 nucleotides match TRBD1. The J call is in doubt because the DNA end fits TRBJ2-7 better. Germline CDR1 reads DFQATT; CDR2 reads SNEGSKA (reference sequence). This CDR3 has 19 amino acids. CDR3: CSARTAGQAGPSSYNEQYF. CDR3 in DNA: TGCAGTGCTAGAACCGCGGGACAGGCCGGACCCAGCTCCTACAATGAGCAGTACTTC.

This clonotype was picked up a small number of times. The V gene is TRBV3-1, the J gene TRBJ1-1; D is ambiguous. The CDR3 is 13 amino acids. The ends were cut back, 4 bases at V and 7 bases at J, with 13 bases in the middle. Germline CDR1 and CDR2: LGHDT and YNNKEL (reference sequence). CDR3 nucleotide sequence: TGTGCCAGCAGCCTAAAGGGTCGGGGTGAAGCTTTCTTT. This codes for CASSLKGRGEAFF.

This clonotype was observed a handful of times. The chain employs TRBV25-1 and TRBJ1-1, with a possible D match to TRBD1 (6 bases). V was trimmed by 5 bases and J by 5 bases, leaving 15 bases between them. The CDR3 has 14 amino acids. Germline CDR1 MGHDK, CDR2 SYGVNS. CDR3: CASSPSQGLTEAFF. As DNA, the CDR3 is TGTGCCAGCAGTCCATCCCAGGGGCTGACTGAAGCTTTCTTT.

The chain employs TRBV2 and TRBJ1-2, with a weak D call TRBD1 (5 bases). There are 14 residues in the CDR3. V lost 1 base to trimming and J lost 2 bases, with 8 bases between them. Germline CDR1 and CDR2: SNHLY and FYNNEI. The CDR3 bases are TGTGCCAGCAGTGAAGGGGGGTTGAACTATGGCTACACCTTC. Its translation is CASSEGGLNYGYTF.

This clonotype was detected a few times. This chain joins TRBV20-1 and TRBJ1-2; D gene ambiguous. The V end was cut by 3 bases, the J end by 4 bases, with 24 bases between. This CDR3 spans 17 amino acids. Germline V gene data show CDR1 as DFQATT and CDR2 as SNEGSKA (reference sequence). CDR3 protein: CSASFLPPGVAPYGYTF. For the CDR3, the DNA is TGCAGTGCTAGTTTCCTCCCCCCGGGAGTCGCTCCCTATGGCTACACCTTC.

This clonotype was counted ten times or more. CDR3 nucleotide sequence: TGTGCCAGCAATCGGGTCCCTAACTATGGCTACACCTTC. Its translation: CASNRVPNYGYTF. J is TRBJ1-2 and V is TRBV6-2 or TRBV6-3; D unclear. The CDR3 totals 13 residues. The V end lost 7 bases, the J end lost 0 bases, and 9 bases lay between the germline ends. Germline loops: CDR1 MNHEY, CDR2 SVGEGT.

This clonotype was seen ten or more times. The rearrangement links TRBV5-1 to TRBJ1-5; the D gene is possibly TRBD1 (5 bases). CDR3 size: 14 residues. From germline, CDR1 is SGHRS and CDR2 YFSETQ. V lost 4 bases and J 5 bases, leaving 13 bases between the germline ends. The DNA for the CDR3 is TGCGCCAGCAGCCCGCGGGGGGGTCATCAGCCCCAGCATTTT. This gives the protein CASSPRGGHQPQHF.

This clonotype was observed at least ten times. The chain uses TRBV20-1 and TRBJ2-4, with D perhaps TRBD1 (6 bases). Trimming left V 2 bases short and J 6 bases short, with 11 bases between. This CDR3 spans 13 amino acids. CDR1 is DFQATT, CDR2 SNEGSKA, per germline (reference sequence). For the CDR3, the DNA is TGCAGTGCTAGACGGGACATGAGAAACATTCAGTACTTC. It yields the protein CSARRDMRNIQYF.

This clonotype was seen ten or more times. The V and J genes are TRBV12-3 or TRBV12-4 and TRBJ2-6; weak D call: TRBD2 (6 bases). The CDR3 is 17 residues long. V lost 4 bases and J lost 0, with 13 bases in between. The CDR3 is CASSYLSGPSGANVLTF. CDR3 DNA sequence: TGTGCCAGCAGTTATCTTAGCGGCCCCTCTGGGGCCAACGTCCTGACTTTC.

Ten or more counts support this clonotype. The V call is TRBV3-1, the J call TRBJ2-3; 7 nucleotides align to TRBD2. J lost 6 bases, V lost 0 bases, and 3 bases had no gene match. CDR3 size: 14 residues. Germline lookup yields CDR1 LGHDT and CDR2 YNNKEL (reference sequence). DNA of the CDR3: TGTGCCAGCAGCCAAGATCGGACTAGGGATACGCAGTATTTT. It yields the protein CASSQDRTRDTQYF.

This clonotype showed up many times. The CDR3, as DNA: TGTGCCAGCAGCTTAGTCGCTAATTCAGATACGCAGTATTTT. It encodes CASSLVANSDTQYF. This chain links TRBV7-3 with TRBJ2-3; no firm D call. Looked up from germline, CDR1 is SGHTA and CDR2 is FQGTGA. This CDR3 is 14 amino acids long. Deletions cut 2 bases from V and 4 bases from J, with 10 bases between. The whole variable domain, remainder taken from reference TRBV7-3 and TRBJ2-3, is GAGVSQTPSNKVTEKGKYVELRCDPISGHTALYWYRQSLGQGPEFLIYFQGTGAADDSGLPNDRFFAVRPEGSVSTLKIQRTERGDSAVYLCASSLVANSDTQYFGPGTRLTVL.

This clonotype was seen ten or more times. V and J are TRBV28 and TRBJ2-4, with D unresolved. The V and J ends lost 2 bases and 0 bases respectively, with 11 bases between them. The CDR3 spans 16 residues. Germline CDR1 is MDHEN and CDR2 is SYDVKM. CDR3: CASSLDWNLAKNIQYF. In DNA form, the CDR3 reads TGTGCCAGCAGTTTAGACTGGAACCTAGCCAAAAACATTCAGTACTTC.

There are a few counts of this clonotype. CDR3 sequence: CASSLTRQGFDEQYF. DNA of the CDR3: TGTGCCAGCAGCTTGACAAGACAGGGGTTCGATGAGCAGTACTTC. The V call is TRBV9, the J call TRBJ2-7; 8 bases match TRBD1. CDR1 SGDLS and CDR2 YYNGEE come from the germline V gene. V was clipped by 4 bases and J by 7 bases; unmatched bases: 13. The CDR3 has 15 residues.